This T cell receptor beta chain was retrieved from a study of cytomegalovirus exposure and HLA in healthy donors. PCR was performed using 60 Vbeta and 13 Jbeta primers. Here immunoSEQ multiplex PCR was the method, and the copy in TCRdb shows in-frame clones only, minus some. The repertoire table contains 150,000 to 200,000 clones. A note on this clone: Its antigen is not identified.

Trimming pared 8 bases from V and 10 bases from J, leaving 17 bases between. Per germline, CDR1 MNHEY and CDR2 SVGAGI. The CDR3 length is 12 residues. Broader study findings: Most subjects had HLA-A and HLA-B alleles reportedly predicted accurately by TCR beta sequences. Being productive about 90% or about 30% of the time was typical of most TCR beta V segments in an earlier analysis.

The source is a woman in her late teens or twenties in good health and CMV-seropositive. The chain is built from TRBV6-5 and TRBJ1-1; D gene ambiguous. The sample comprised PBMCs. This chain's CDR3 is CASSKGGGGAFF. Here the CDR3 DNA reads TGTGCCAGCTCCAAGGGCGGCGGAGGAGCTTTCTTT.